This is a list of T cell receptor beta chains from one sample in a study of CD8 T cells in Susac syndrome. TCRdb itself ran the immunoSEQ multiplex PCR reads through MiXCR, one entry per CDR3 protein. The repertoire includes 92,000 or so distinct CDR3 sequences, 96% of them detected once, and about 0.65% sits in the top ten. Specimen: CD8+ T cells from PBMCs. These receptors all come from a human donor with Susac syndrome. Both conserved end residues are part of each CDR3. D genes are given only for firm matches. Some rows mark clone size as missing; the rest say once, few, many or name a class of expanded clone.

D	V	J	size	length	CDR3	DNA
TRBD1	TRBV7-3	TRBJ1-2	-	15	CASSLEEGAGYGYTF	TGTGCCAGCAGCTTAGAAGAGGGGGCGGGCTATGGCTACACCTTC
-	TRBV30	TRBJ2-5	-	15	CAWSGGSAAQETQYF	TGTGCCTGGAGTGGGGGGAGTGCTGCCCAAGAGACCCAGTACTTC
TRBD1	TRBV7-2	TRBJ1-2	-	14	CASSSTGGADGYTF	TGTGCCAGCAGCTCGACAGGGGGCGCGGATGGCTACACCTTC
TRBD1	TRBV12-3/TRBV12-4	TRBJ1-2	-	14	CASRGTGVNYGYTF	TGTGCCAGCAGGGGGACAGGGGTTAACTATGGCTACACCTTC
-	TRBV6-5	TRBJ1-1	-	14	CASSSGSWRAEAFF	TGTGCCAGCAGTTCAGGGTCTTGGCGCGCTGAAGCTTTCTTT
-	TRBV29-1	TRBJ1-1	-	10	CSEGSTEAFF	TGCTCGGAGGGGAGTACTGAAGCTTTCTTT
-	TRBV5-6	TRBJ1-1	-	15	CASSPRRASRTEAFF	TGTGCCAGCAGCCCCCGGCGGGCCTCGCGCACTGAAGCTTTCTTT
TRBD1	TRBV5-4	TRBJ2-7	-	15	CASSPGQALSYEQYF	TGTGCCAGCAGCCCCGGACAGGCACTCTCCTACGAGCAGTACTTC
TRBD1	TRBV3-1	TRBJ1-5	-	16	CASSPGRQGASQPQHF	TGTGCCAGCAGCCCCGGAAGGCAGGGGGCCAGTCAGCCCCAGCATTTT
TRBD1	TRBV24-1	TRBJ2-2	-	15	CATSVGTGGTGELFF	TGTGCCACCAGTGTCGGGACAGGGGGCACCGGGGAGCTGTTTTTT
TRBD1	TRBV6-5	TRBJ1-1	-	15	CASSYMGQMNTEAFF	TGTGCCAGCAGTTATATGGGACAGATGAACACTGAAGCTTTCTTT
-	TRBV20-1	TRBJ1-5	-	14	CSAPDVTSNQPQHF	TGCAGTGCCCCAGATGTCACCAGCAATCAGCCCCAGCATTTT
-	TRBV9	TRBJ2-2	-	15	CASSVGDRTTGELFF	TGTGCCAGCAGCGTAGGTGACCGGACCACCGGGGAGCTGTTTTTT
-	TRBV30	TRBJ2-3	-	13	CAWSPPGVDTQYF	TGTGCCTGGAGTCCTCCGGGGGTGGATACGCAGTATTTT
TRBD1	TRBV27	TRBJ1-5	once	14	CASSLRTGGQPQHF	TGTGCCAGCAGTTTAAGGACAGGGGGTCAGCCCCAGCATTTT
-	TRBV29-1	TRBJ1-5	few	13	CSVVGDSNQPQHF	TGCAGTGTTGTCGGGGATAGCAATCAGCCCCAGCATTTT
-	TRBV4-2	TRBJ2-3	-	17	CASSPPHAGPPGDTQYF	TGTGCCAGCAGCCCTCCGCACGCGGGGCCACCCGGGGATACGCAGTATTTT
TRBD1	TRBV4-3	TRBJ2-3	-	16	CASSHDRGLVRDTQYF	TGCGCCAGCAGCCATGACAGGGGGCTCGTGAGGGATACGCAGTATTTT
-	TRBV15	TRBJ1-3	-	16	CATSRDPTSPGNTIYF	TGTGCCACCAGCAGAGATCCCACGAGCCCTGGAAACACCATATATTTT
-	TRBV6-6	TRBJ1-2	-	14	CASSPPSRDYGYTF	TGTGCCAGCAGTCCCCCAAGCAGGGACTATGGCTACACCTTC
-	TRBV10-3	TRBJ2-5	few	13	CAISEAGQETQYF	TGTGCCATCAGTGAGGCCGGGCAAGAGACCCAGTACTTC
-	TRBV11-3	TRBJ2-7	-	14	CASSTTVRPYEQYF	TGTGCCAGCAGCACAACAGTGCGCCCCTACGAGCAGTACTTC